This T cell receptor beta chain derives from a study of T cell responses to AZD1222 COVID-19 vaccine. General study results and limits: It should be noted that donors were predominantly white British and more often female, and clonal diversity was possibly underestimated. Scientists sampled the repertoires only once the peak T cell response had passed. Unmutated variant regions reportedly attract nearly half of all spike-specific TCRs. Two AZD1222 doses significantly raised spike-specific TCR breadth and depth over controls.

Comments on this clone: Its antigen is currently unknown.

Produced via immunoSEQ multiplex PCR; TCRdb's table is partial and in-frame only. The data show approximately 120,000 clones, roughly 93% seen once. This receptor was obtained from an adult in good health. The sequenced sample was peripheral blood, obtained on day 0 of AZD1222 vaccination.

The CDR3 nucleotides are TGTGCCATCAGTGAAGGAGACACTCCTAGAAATCAGCCCCAGCATTTT. It is translated as CAISEGDTPRNQPQHF. The chain couples TRBV10-3 to TRBJ1-5; unclear D gene. The germline V and J ends were trimmed by 3 bases and 4 bases, with 16 bases remaining between them. This CDR3 has 16 residues. Germline CDR1 reads ENHRY; CDR2 reads SYGVKD.